The source of this TCR beta chain is a study of naive and memory T cell subsets. The SP2 primer and nested alpha and beta constant region primers amplified ligated cDNA in four rounds. Reverse transcription of blood and skin TCR RNA was primed at alpha and beta constant regions. Using its own MiXCR run on the 5' RACE reads, TCRdb lists one record per CDR3 protein. The profile shows roughly 62,000 distinct CDR3 sequences, 7.2% of them singletons. In this sample, this clonotype turned up many times. A UMI-containing oligonucleotide was joined by 3' ligation to the TCR cDNA template. Whole blood, 2 to 2.5 ml, came from adult healthy volunteers. Germline loops: CDR1 MRHNA, CDR2 SNTAGT. This CDR3 is built from 12 residues.

This chain joins TRBV6-4 and TRBJ2-7; the match to TRBD1 covers 8 bases. The clonotype was recovered from a male donor in good health. Here the CDR3 DNA reads TGTCCCCAAGGACAGGGCTCCTACGAGCAGTACTTC. Translating it yields CPQGQGSYEQYF.